This TCR beta chain originates from a study of human T cells and chemical hapten exposure. Germline V gives CDR1 MGHRA, CDR2 YSYEKL. The CDR3 consists of 16 residues. V gave up 2 bases and J gave up 1 base; unmatched junction bases: 5. Time point noted: patch test 2, 6 weeks after DPC sensitization. The treatment was: therapeutic diphenylcyclopropenone sensitization with weekly scalp DPC. Total RNA was isolated from whole blood that had not been fractionated. This clonotype appeared a few times. TCRdb processed the RACE reads anew with MiXCR; each CDR3 protein has one entry. The sample contains some 99,000 distinct CDR3 sequences, 9% to 9.5% of which appear only once.

The material was whole blood, obtained in connection with sensitization to the hapten diphenylcyclopropenone (DPC). The TCR sequence derives from a woman between 35 and 50 years old with alopecia areata. Some clones in this sample may be carry-over from other donors' samples. The rearrangement links TRBV4-1 to TRBJ1-5, with 7 bases matching TRBD1. The CDR3 DNA is TGCGCCAGCAGCCAATCGACAGGGAGGAGCAATCAGCCCCAGCATTTT. As protein: CASSQSTGRSNQPQHF.